Below, 19 T cell receptor beta chains from the same sample are listed, as sequenced in a study of T cell repertoires in aging, cancer and after chemotherapy. Multiplex touch-down PCR with TRB-A/B primers amplified rearranged V-D-J TRB sequences. MiXCR, applied by TCRdb to the multiplex PCR reads, yields one record per CDR3 protein. The sample includes 10,000 to 15,000 distinct CDR3 sequences, roughly 35% of them seen just once. Amplification of TCR beta used genomic DNA extracted from peripheral blood. The sample was blood. The receptors here all came from a human donor in good health. The donor label of this sample is uncertain.

The chain carries TRBV6-5 and TRBJ2-7; 9 bases match TRBD1. The CDR3 is 12 amino acids. CDR1 MNHEY and CDR2 SVGAGI come from the germline V gene. The V and J ends lost 8 bases and 7 bases, in that order; junction bases with no gene match: 6. The CDR3 reads CASPGQGEEQYF. Written as DNA, the CDR3 is TGTGCCAGCCCGGGACAGGGTGAGGAGCAGTACTTC.

The chain is built from TRBV13 and TRBJ2-1; D tentatively reads TRBD1 or TRBD2 (5 bases each). There are 14 residues in the CDR3. V was trimmed by 6 bases and J by 8 bases, leaving 17 bases between them. The germline CDR1 and CDR2 sequences are PRHDT and FYEKMQ (reference sequence). The CDR3 loop reads CASSRDGGGYEQFF. CDR3 bases: TGTGCCAGCAGTAGGGACGGCGGTGGGTATGAGCAGTTCTTC.

In this sample, this clonotype turned up a few times. The chain uses TRBV18 and TRBJ2-3; 14 bases are shared with TRBD2. CDR3 length equals 20 residues. Trimming cost V 6 bases and J 1 base; bases outside gene matches: 15. CDR1 KGHSH and CDR2 LQKENI come from the germline V gene. DNA of the CDR3: TGTGCCAGCTCCCAGACCAAAGGACTAGCGGGAGGTTCTGGCACAGATACGCAGTATTTT. The encoded protein is CASSQTKGLAGGSGTDTQYF.

This clonotype has a handful of counts. The rearrangement links TRBV19 to TRBJ2-5, with D perhaps TRBD1 (6 bases). The germline V gene has CDR1 LNHDA and CDR2 SQIVND (reference sequence). The CDR3 totals 16 residues. V lost 3 bases and J lost 2, with 16 bases in between. DNA for the CDR3: TGTGCCAGTAGTATCTGGTCAGGGGCCGAGCAAGAGACCCAGTACTTC. It is translated as CASSIWSGAEQETQYF.

V and J are TRBV5-4 and TRBJ2-3; D is tentatively TRBD1 or TRBD2 (5 bases each). The CDR3 contains 13 residues. Germline V gives CDR1 SGHNT, CDR2 YYREEE (reference sequence). The V end was cut by 7 bases, the J end by 8 bases, with 17 bases between. The CDR3 sequence is CASPGPAPGTQYF. DNA of the CDR3: TGTGCCAGCCCGGGACCTGCCCCGGGTACGCAGTATTTT.

This clonotype was recorded a few times. This chain links TRBV27 with TRBJ2-5; perhaps TRBD2 as D (6 bases). CDR3 length: 13 amino acids. Trimming shortened V by 7 bases and J by 4 bases, and 13 bases separated the two germline ends. Germline CDR1 MNHEY, CDR2 SMNVEV (reference sequence). The CDR3, as DNA: TGTGCCAGCACTTCGGCGGGGCGAGAGACCCAGTACTTC. As protein: CASTSAGRETQYF.

The count of this clonotype is one. The V and J genes are TRBV7-2 and TRBJ1-5; 12 nucleotides align to TRBD1. The germline gives CDR1 SGHTA, CDR2 FQGNSA. CDR3 length: 16 amino acids. J gave up 5 bases and V 8 bases, and 10 bases lay outside the gene matches. Here the CDR3 reads CASQFGDRGRDQPQHF. In nucleotides, the CDR3 is TGTGCCAGCCAATTTGGGGACAGGGGGCGAGATCAGCCCCAGCATTTT.

A remark on this clonotype: Mismatch with germline at one junction end may stem from a read error. The chain uses TRBV11-3 and TRBJ2-1; tentative D call: TRBD2 (6 bases). This CDR3 spans 15 amino acids. CDR1 is SGHNT and CDR2 is YENEEA in the germline V gene. The CDR3 DNA is TGTGCCAGCAGTTTAGCGGCAGTTGGGGTGAATGAGCAGTTCTTC. The encoded protein is CASSLAAVGVNEQFF.

A remark on this clonotype: Germline is not matched at one junction end, which may reflect a read error. The V and J genes are TRBV12-3 or TRBV12-4 and TRBJ1-1; D is undetermined. This CDR3 contains 11 residues. CDR3: CASSLDVRELF. CDR3 bases: TGTGCCAGCAGTTTGGACGTGCGGGAACTCTTT.

In this sample, this clonotype turned up a few times. The chain recombines TRBV12-3 or TRBV12-4 with TRBJ2-7, with TRBD2 identical over 11 bases. J was trimmed by 3 bases and V by 5 bases; bases with no gene match: 3. The CDR3 consists of 14 residues. CDR3 in DNA: TGTGCCAGCAGTGGGACTAGCGGTCGCTACGAGCAGTACTTC. Protein product: CASSGTSGRYEQYF.

This clonotype turned up a few times. The rearrangement joins TRBV15 to TRBJ2-1, with unresolved D. The CDR3 consists of 14 residues. In germline, CDR1 is LNHNV, CDR2 YYDKDF (reference sequence). Trimming stripped 1 base from V and 4 bases from J, with 8 bases between. CDR3 coding DNA: TGTGCCACCAGCAGAGGGGTGGGGTACAATGAGCAGTTCTTC. This gives the protein CATSRGVGYNEQFF.

This clonotype was counted between two and nine times. The rearrangement joins TRBV6-5 to TRBJ2-1; 11 bases map to TRBD2. This CDR3 is built from 14 residues. The V segment lost 7 bases and the J segment 10 bases; nucleotides outside the gene matches: 9. In germline, CDR1 is MNHEY, CDR2 SVGAGI. The CDR3 here is CASTQLAGGNEQFF. The CDR3 DNA reads as TGTGCCAGCACCCAGCTAGCGGGGGGTAACGAGCAGTTCTTC.

V usage is TRBV6-4 and J usage is TRBJ2-3; 9 bases are shared with TRBD1. CDR3 length: 15 amino acids. Germline-derived CDR1 and CDR2 are MRHNA and SNTAGT. With 2 bases clipped from V and 0 bases from J, the junction kept 0 bases outside the gene matches. The CDR3 DNA sequence: TGTGCCAGCAGTGACGGGACAGGGAGCACAGATACGCAGTATTTT. Protein sequence: CASSDGTGSTDTQYF.

This chain uses TRBV5-5 with TRBJ1-5, with 9 bases matching TRBD1. J gave up 6 bases and V 5 bases, and 15 bases lay outside the gene matches. This CDR3 spans 17 amino acids. Looked up from germline, CDR1 is SGHKS and CDR2 is YYEKEE (reference sequence). The CDR3 sequence: CASSPVGDRVWGQPQHF. CDR3 in DNA: TGTGCCAGCAGTCCCGTGGGGGACAGGGTATGGGGTCAGCCCCAGCATTTT.

The rearrangement joins TRBV19 to TRBJ2-5, with D perhaps matching TRBD1 or TRBD2 (6 bases each). The CDR3 sequence is 15 residues long. CDR1 is LNHDA, CDR2 SQIVND, per germline (reference sequence). V shed 4 bases and J shed 5 bases, with 17 bases lying between them. The CDR3, as DNA: TGTGCCAGTAGTAGGGGCCGTGGGGGGCATGAGACCCAGTACTTC. Its translation: CASSRGRGGHETQYF.

This clonotype was observed a handful of times. The chain combines TRBV5-1 with TRBJ2-6; 9 bases line up with TRBD1. V shed 7 bases, J shed 3 bases, and the junction held 8 bases outside the gene matches. Germline CDR1 and CDR2: SGHRS and YFSETQ. The CDR3 runs to 16 residues. The CDR3 reads CASWEQGALGANVLTF. The CDR3 DNA reads TGCGCCAGCTGGGAACAGGGGGCTCTTGGGGCCAACGTCCTGACTTTC.

V usage is TRBV27 and J usage is TRBJ2-1, with D tentatively TRBD2 (6 bases). V was pared by 2 bases and J by 12 bases, with 20 bases between. CDR1 is MNHEY, CDR2 SMNVEV, per germline (reference sequence). This CDR3 region has 15 residues. CDR3 sequence: CASSLTSFIWNAQFF. For the CDR3, the DNA is TGTGCCAGCAGTTTAACTAGCTTCATTTGGAACGCGCAGTTCTTC.

The gene calls are TRBV30 and TRBJ1-2, with TRBD1 as a possible D gene (5 bases). Germline CDR1 and CDR2: GTSNPN and SVGIG (reference sequence). The V end was cut by 8 bases, the J end by 5 bases, with 15 bases between. CDR3 size: 12 residues. DNA of the CDR3: TGTGCCCGCCGGGACGGACCGTATGGCTACACCTTC. This gives the protein CARRDGPYGYTF. Full variable domain (missing parts from reference TRBV30 and TRBJ1-2): SQTIHQWPATLVQPVGSPLSLECTVEGTSNPNLYWYRQAAGRGLQLLFYSVGIGQISSEVPQNLSASRPQDRQFILSSKKLLLSDSGFYLCARRDGPYGYTFGSGTRLTVV.

The chain recombines TRBV19 with TRBJ1-4; possible D gene TRBD1, 6 bases. The V end lost 0 bases, the J end lost 7 bases, and 9 bases lay between the germline ends. This CDR3 has 14 amino acids. The germline V gene encodes CDR1 LNHDA and CDR2 SQIVND (reference sequence). CDR3 sequence: CASSIDGGREKLFF. The CDR3 nucleotides are TGTGCCAGTAGTATAGATGGGGGGCGTGAAAAACTGTTTTTT.